The clone carrying this T cell receptor beta chain was picked up many times. What it binds is unknown. Per the germline V gene, CDR1 is MNHEY and CDR2 is SVGEGT. The CDR3 is 15 residues long. Losses at the gene ends were 5 bases for V and 6 bases for J; bases not matched to a gene: 10. The source of the sample is a study of T and B cells in COVID-19 patients. Study results and limitations: Patients with COVID-19 reportedly showed strongly skewed T cell receptor beta variable and joining gene usage.

BIOMED2 TRB-A/B primer pools were used in multiplex TRB PCR. MiXCR was run by TCRdb on the multiplex PCR reads, yielding one entry per CDR3 protein. The sample shows about 8,400 distinct CDR3 sequences, roughly a quarter of them seen only once. Blood genomic DNA input for TRB amplification was about 240-550 ng. J is TRBJ2-1 and V is TRBV6-2 or TRBV6-3, with 7 positions matching TRBD1. The sequenced material came from blood. This TCR was sampled from a human donor who had recovered from COVID-19. CDR3 residues: CASSGRHRGGNEQFF. As DNA, the CDR3 is TGTGCCAGCAGTGGTCGGCACAGGGGTGGCAATGAGCAGTTCTTC.